This T cell receptor (beta chain) originates from a study of cytomegalovirus exposure and HLA in healthy donors. The CDR3 spans 14 residues. Germline loops: CDR1 SGHRS, CDR2 YFSETQ. Trimming shortened V by 4 bases and J by 1 base, and 11 bases separated the two germline ends. The study drew the donors from its approximately 130-subject validation cohort, separate from the approximately 700-subject first cohort. TCRdb's table, derived via immunoSEQ multiplex PCR, lists solely in-frame clones and lacks some. The sample lists over 250,000 clones, approximately 83% occurring once. The receptor comes from a woman under 30 in good health and CMV-seronegative. Sequenced: PBMCs. The V and J genes are TRBV5-1 and TRBJ2-5, with TRBD1 as a possible D gene (5 bases). The CDR3 sequence is CASSPKGFQETQYF. The CDR3 region has the DNA TGCGCCAGCAGCCCGAAGGGGTTCCAAGAGACCCAGTACTTC.